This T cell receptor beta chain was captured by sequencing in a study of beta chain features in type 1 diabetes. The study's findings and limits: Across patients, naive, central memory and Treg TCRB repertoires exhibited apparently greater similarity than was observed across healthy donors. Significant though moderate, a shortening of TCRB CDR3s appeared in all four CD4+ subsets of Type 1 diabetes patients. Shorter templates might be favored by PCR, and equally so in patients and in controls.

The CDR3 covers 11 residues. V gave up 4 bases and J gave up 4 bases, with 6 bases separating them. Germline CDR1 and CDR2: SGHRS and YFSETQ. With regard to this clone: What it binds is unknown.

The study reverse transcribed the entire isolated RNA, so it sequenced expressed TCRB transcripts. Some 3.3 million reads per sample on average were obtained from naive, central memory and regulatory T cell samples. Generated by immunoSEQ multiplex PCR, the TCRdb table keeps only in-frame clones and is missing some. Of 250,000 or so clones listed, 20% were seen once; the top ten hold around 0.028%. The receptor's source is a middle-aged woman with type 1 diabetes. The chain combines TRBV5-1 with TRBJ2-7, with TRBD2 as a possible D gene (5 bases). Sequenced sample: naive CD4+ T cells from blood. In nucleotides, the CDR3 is TGCGCCAGCAGCGGGGAGTACGAGCAGTACTTC. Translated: CASSGEYEQYF.